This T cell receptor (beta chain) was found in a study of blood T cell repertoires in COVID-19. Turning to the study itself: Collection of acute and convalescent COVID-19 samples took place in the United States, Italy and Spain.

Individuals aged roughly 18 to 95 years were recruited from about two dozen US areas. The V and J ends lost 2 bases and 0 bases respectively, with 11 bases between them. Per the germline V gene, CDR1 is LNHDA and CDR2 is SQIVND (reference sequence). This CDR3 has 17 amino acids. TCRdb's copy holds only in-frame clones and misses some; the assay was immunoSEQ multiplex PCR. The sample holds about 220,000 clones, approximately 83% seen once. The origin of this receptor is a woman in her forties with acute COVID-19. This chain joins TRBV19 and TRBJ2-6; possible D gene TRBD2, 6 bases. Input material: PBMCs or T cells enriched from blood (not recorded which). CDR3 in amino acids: CASSIYRGGSGANVLTF. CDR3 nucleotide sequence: TGTGCCAGTAGTATATATCGGGGAGGCTCTGGGGCCAACGTCCTGACTTTC.